This is a list of T cell receptor beta chains from one sample in a study of T cells after yellow fever vaccination. TCRdb independently ran MiXCR on the 5' RACE reads; one entry per CDR3 protein. Of fewer than 650,000 distinct CDR3 sequences detected, 21% appear once; the ten largest clones hold roughly a sixth. Sample: PBMCs, taken roughly 20 days after the first yellow fever vaccination. These receptors all stem from a man aged 18 to 29 who received the YFV17D yellow fever vaccine. CDR3s include the opening cysteine and the closing phenylalanine or tryptophan. Each record gives: V gene, D gene, clone size, J gene, CDR3 protein, CDR3 DNA. D genes are given only for firm matches. Part of the rows lack a size; the others show once, few, many or a class for expanded clones.

v_gene: TRBV20-1; d_gene: TRBD2; abundance: NA; j_gene: TRBJ2-2; CDR3aa: CSAPPSGGAEGELFF; CDR3nt: TGCAGTGCTCCCCCTAGCGGGGGGGCCGAGGGGGAGCTGTTTTTT
v_gene: TRBV20-1; d_gene: TRBD2; abundance: few; j_gene: TRBJ2-1; CDR3aa: CSAPRSGLAENEQFF; CDR3nt: TGCAGTGCCCCCCGGTCGGGACTAGCAGAAAATGAGCAGTTCTTC
v_gene: TRBV2; d_gene: NA; abundance: NA; j_gene: TRBJ1-1; CDR3aa: CASSDVTGWENTEAFF; CDR3nt: TGTGCCAGCAGTGACGTCACAGGGTGGGAGAACACTGAAGCTTTCTTT
v_gene: TRBV20-1; d_gene: TRBD2; abundance: NA; j_gene: TRBJ2-5; CDR3aa: CSALTGTSVQETQYF; CDR3nt: TGCAGTGCCCTTACCGGGACTAGCGTTCAAGAGACCCAGTACTTC
v_gene: TRBV6-6; d_gene: NA; abundance: few; j_gene: TRBJ1-6; CDR3aa: CASSYSWNSPLHF; CDR3nt: TGTGCCAGCAGTTACAGCTGGAATTCACCCCTCCACTTT
v_gene: TRBV20-1; d_gene: NA; abundance: few; j_gene: TRBJ2-2; CDR3aa: CSAQEATRNTGELFF; CDR3nt: TGCAGTGCTCAAGAGGCGACTAGGAACACCGGGGAGCTGTTTTTT
v_gene: TRBV5-4; d_gene: NA; abundance: NA; j_gene: TRBJ2-2; CDR3aa: CASSLSSPLHTGELFF; CDR3nt: TGTGCCAGCAGCTTGTCGTCACCCCTTCACACCGGGGAGCTGTTTTTT
v_gene: TRBV6-2/TRBV6-3; d_gene: NA; abundance: NA; j_gene: TRBJ1-2; CDR3aa: CASSYAQARHYGYTF; CDR3nt: TGTGCCAGCAGTTACGCCCAGGCACGACACTATGGCTACACCTTC
v_gene: TRBV10-3; d_gene: TRBD1; abundance: few; j_gene: TRBJ2-7; CDR3aa: CAISTRGQGSDEQYF; CDR3nt: TGTGCCATCAGTACCCGCGGACAGGGGTCGGACGAGCAGTACTTC
v_gene: TRBV15; d_gene: NA; abundance: NA; j_gene: TRBJ2-7; CDR3aa: CATSRDLERSLYEQYF; CDR3nt: TGTGCCACCAGCAGAGATCTGGAAAGATCTCTTTACGAGCAGTACTTC
v_gene: TRBV3-1; d_gene: TRBD2; abundance: few; j_gene: TRBJ2-1; CDR3aa: CASSHGLARDNEQFF; CDR3nt: TGTGCCAGCAGCCACGGACTAGCGCGGGACAATGAGCAGTTCTTC
v_gene: TRBV5-1; d_gene: TRBD1; abundance: NA; j_gene: TRBJ2-3; CDR3aa: CASSEQGPNTDTQYF; CDR3nt: TGCGCCAGTTCCGAACAGGGGCCAAACACAGATACGCAGTATTTT
v_gene: TRBV6-6; d_gene: NA; abundance: NA; j_gene: TRBJ1-2; CDR3aa: CASSYGSRYGYTF; CDR3nt: TGTGCCAGCAGTTACGGCTCGCGGTATGGCTACACCTTC
v_gene: TRBV6-2/TRBV6-3; d_gene: TRBD1; abundance: many; j_gene: TRBJ1-5; CDR3aa: CASSGTGGRQPQHF; CDR3nt: TGTGCCAGCAGTGGGACAGGGGGACGGCAGCCCCAGCATTTT
v_gene: TRBV9; d_gene: TRBD1; abundance: NA; j_gene: TRBJ2-5; CDR3aa: CASSIQGSQETQYF; CDR3nt: TGTGCCAGCAGCATACAGGGGAGCCAAGAGACCCAGTACTTC
v_gene: TRBV20-1; d_gene: NA; abundance: NA; j_gene: TRBJ1-5; CDR3aa: CSAPAVASNQPQHF; CDR3nt: TGCAGTGCTCCCGCCGTTGCGAGCAATCAGCCCCAGCATTTT
v_gene: TRBV5-1; d_gene: NA; abundance: few; j_gene: TRBJ1-3; CDR3aa: CASSPEASSGNTIYF; CDR3nt: TGCGCCAGCAGTCCTGAGGCTTCCTCTGGAAACACCATATATTTT
v_gene: TRBV7-9; d_gene: NA; abundance: NA; j_gene: TRBJ1-1; CDR3aa: CASSTQDATEAFF; CDR3nt: TGTGCCAGCAGCACACAGGACGCTACTGAAGCTTTCTTT
v_gene: TRBV6-5; d_gene: NA; abundance: NA; j_gene: TRBJ2-3; CDR3aa: CASSQTQTTQYF; CDR3nt: TGTGCCAGCAGCCAAACACAGACTACGCAGTATTTT
v_gene: TRBV6-5; d_gene: NA; abundance: few; j_gene: TRBJ1-1; CDR3aa: CASSERRGEAFF; CDR3nt: TGTGCCAGCAGCGAGAGGCGGGGAGAAGCTTTCTTT
v_gene: TRBV18; d_gene: NA; abundance: few; j_gene: TRBJ1-5; CDR3aa: CASSRSGDSNQPQHF; CDR3nt: TGTGCCAGCTCAAGATCGGGGGATAGCAATCAGCCCCAGCATTTT
v_gene: TRBV3-1; d_gene: TRBD1; abundance: NA; j_gene: TRBJ2-1; CDR3aa: CASSHPGRDRAPNEQFF; CDR3nt: TGTGCCAGCAGCCACCCTGGGAGGGACAGGGCTCCCAATGAGCAGTTCTTC
v_gene: TRBV5-1; d_gene: NA; abundance: NA; j_gene: TRBJ2-2; CDR3aa: CASSLAGSGTGELFF; CDR3nt: TGCGCCAGCAGCTTGGCCGGTAGCGGTACTGGGGAGCTGTTTTTT
v_gene: TRBV25-1; d_gene: NA; abundance: few; j_gene: TRBJ1-4; CDR3aa: CASSPWGDNEKLFF; CDR3nt: TGTGCCAGCAGCCCGTGGGGAGATAATGAAAAACTGTTTTTT
v_gene: TRBV10-3; d_gene: NA; abundance: NA; j_gene: TRBJ2-1; CDR3aa: CAISEVRTASYNEQFF; CDR3nt: TGTGCCATCAGTGAGGTCCGGACAGCTTCCTACAATGAGCAGTTCTTC
v_gene: TRBV4-1; d_gene: TRBD2; abundance: many; j_gene: TRBJ2-3; CDR3aa: CASSRLAGGPDTQYF; CDR3nt: TGCGCCAGCAGCAGACTAGCGGGGGGGCCAGATACGCAGTATTTT
v_gene: TRBV4-1; d_gene: NA; abundance: few; j_gene: TRBJ2-7; CDR3aa: CASSQGREQYF; CDR3nt: TGCGCCAGCAGCCAAGGACGAGAGCAGTACTTC
v_gene: TRBV7-2; d_gene: NA; abundance: few; j_gene: TRBJ1-1; CDR3aa: CASSLDFGNTEAFF; CDR3nt: TGTGCCAGCAGCTTAGATTTCGGGAACACTGAAGCTTTCTTT
v_gene: TRBV7-9; d_gene: TRBD1; abundance: NA; j_gene: TRBJ1-4; CDR3aa: CASSPRGLTNEKLFF; CDR3nt: TGTGCCAGCAGCCCCAGGGGGCTCACTAATGAAAAACTGTTTTTT
v_gene: TRBV20-1; d_gene: TRBD2; abundance: NA; j_gene: TRBJ2-3; CDR3aa: CSARTSGAADTQYF; CDR3nt: TGCAGTGCCCGGACTAGCGGGGCGGCAGATACGCAGTATTTT
v_gene: TRBV12-3/TRBV12-4; d_gene: TRBD1; abundance: NA; j_gene: TRBJ2-5; CDR3aa: CASSDEPGQPQETQYF; CDR3nt: TGTGCCAGCAGTGACGAACCGGGACAGCCACAAGAGACCCAGTACTTC
v_gene: TRBV6-2/TRBV6-3; d_gene: TRBD2; abundance: few; j_gene: TRBJ2-1; CDR3aa: CASSYQISGGAWVNEQFF; CDR3nt: TGTGCCAGCAGTTACCAGATTAGCGGGGGGGCTTGGGTGAATGAGCAGTTCTTC
v_gene: TRBV20-1; d_gene: NA; abundance: NA; j_gene: TRBJ2-1; CDR3aa: CSARDPRASVVGEQFF; CDR3nt: TGCAGTGCTAGAGATCCGAGGGCTAGCGTGGTGGGTGAGCAGTTCTTC
v_gene: TRBV7-9; d_gene: NA; abundance: NA; j_gene: TRBJ2-3; CDR3aa: CASSSGQTDTQYF; CDR3nt: TGTGCCAGCAGCTCAGGACAGACAGATACGCAGTATTTT
v_gene: TRBV7-9; d_gene: NA; abundance: few; j_gene: TRBJ1-2; CDR3aa: CASSLHQLQGNYGYTF; CDR3nt: TGTGCCAGCAGTTTACACCAACTACAGGGAAACTATGGCTACACCTTC
v_gene: TRBV6-1; d_gene: NA; abundance: NA; j_gene: TRBJ1-5; CDR3aa: CASNRHNQPQHF; CDR3nt: TGTGCCAGCAACCGACACAACCAGCCCCAGCATTTT
v_gene: TRBV4-3; d_gene: NA; abundance: few; j_gene: TRBJ1-1; CDR3aa: CASSSTALPNTEAFF; CDR3nt: TGCGCCAGCAGCTCAACCGCCTTGCCGAACACTGAAGCTTTCTTT
v_gene: TRBV28; d_gene: NA; abundance: NA; j_gene: TRBJ1-3; CDR3aa: CASSLTHRVIYF; CDR3nt: TGTGCCAGCAGTTTAACCCACAGGGTCATATATTTT
v_gene: TRBV11-2; d_gene: NA; abundance: few; j_gene: TRBJ2-7; CDR3aa: CASSHPGDSYEQYF; CDR3nt: TGTGCCAGCAGCCACCCAGGGGACTCCTACGAGCAGTACTTC
v_gene: TRBV5-4; d_gene: TRBD2; abundance: few; j_gene: TRBJ2-5; CDR3aa: CASSQPGGQETQYF; CDR3nt: TGTGCCAGCAGCCAGCCGGGGGGACAAGAGACCCAGTACTTC
v_gene: TRBV11-2; d_gene: NA; abundance: many; j_gene: TRBJ2-6; CDR3aa: CASSLGFMRGKSGANVLTF; CDR3nt: TGTGCCAGCAGCTTAGGGTTTATGAGGGGCAAGTCTGGGGCCAACGTCCTGACTTTC
v_gene: TRBV5-1; d_gene: NA; abundance: NA; j_gene: TRBJ1-4; CDR3aa: CASSLSGTTNEKLFF; CDR3nt: TGCGCCAGCAGCTTATCCGGCACAACTAATGAAAAACTGTTTTTT
v_gene: TRBV3-1; d_gene: TRBD2; abundance: NA; j_gene: TRBJ2-1; CDR3aa: CASSPPGGAINEQFF; CDR3nt: TGTGCCAGCTCCCCTCCCGGGGGGGCGATCAATGAGCAGTTCTTC
v_gene: TRBV19; d_gene: NA; abundance: few; j_gene: TRBJ1-3; CDR3aa: CASSIVQALRGNTIYF; CDR3nt: TGTGCCAGTAGTATAGTTCAAGCGTTACGCGGAAACACCATATATTTT
v_gene: TRBV4-3; d_gene: NA; abundance: NA; j_gene: TRBJ1-1; CDR3aa: CASSQEGWTTEAFF; CDR3nt: TGCGCCAGCAGCCAAGAGGGATGGACCACTGAAGCTTTCTTT
v_gene: TRBV19; d_gene: NA; abundance: NA; j_gene: TRBJ2-3; CDR3aa: CASRPPGSWRSDTQYF; CDR3nt: TGTGCCAGTAGACCCCCGGGATCCTGGAGGTCGGATACGCAGTATTTT
v_gene: TRBV6-5; d_gene: NA; abundance: NA; j_gene: TRBJ2-5; CDR3aa: CASSSSHRETQYF; CDR3nt: TGTGCCAGCAGTTCTAGCCATCGAGAGACCCAGTACTTC
v_gene: TRBV29-1; d_gene: NA; abundance: NA; j_gene: TRBJ2-2; CDR3aa: CSVEGPNTGELFF; CDR3nt: TGCAGCGTTGAGGGCCCTAACACCGGGGAGCTGTTTTTT
v_gene: TRBV7-2; d_gene: NA; abundance: NA; j_gene: TRBJ1-1; CDR3aa: CASSLVPVWGGTEAFF; CDR3nt: TGTGCCAGCAGCTTAGTTCCGGTTTGGGGTGGCACTGAAGCTTTCTTT
v_gene: TRBV6-5; d_gene: NA; abundance: NA; j_gene: TRBJ1-5; CDR3aa: CASSYGQGSQPQHF; CDR3nt: TGTGCCAGCAGTTACGGGCAGGGGAGCCAGCCCCAGCATTTT
v_gene: TRBV6-1; d_gene: NA; abundance: NA; j_gene: TRBJ1-5; CDR3aa: CASSAGMLNQPQHF; CDR3nt: TGTGCCAGCTCGGCAGGGATGTTAAATCAGCCCCAGCATTTT
v_gene: TRBV29-1; d_gene: TRBD1; abundance: few; j_gene: TRBJ2-7; CDR3aa: CSVPSQGLEQYF; CDR3nt: TGCAGCGTCCCATCACAGGGGCTCGAGCAGTACTTC
v_gene: TRBV20-1; d_gene: NA; abundance: few; j_gene: TRBJ2-5; CDR3aa: CSARPGKETQYF; CDR3nt: TGCAGTGCTAGGCCAGGGAAAGAGACCCAGTACTTC
v_gene: TRBV7-9; d_gene: TRBD2; abundance: NA; j_gene: TRBJ2-5; CDR3aa: CASSLFTGLGGTQYF; CDR3nt: TGTGCCAGCAGCCTATTCACCGGACTAGGCGGGACCCAGTACTTC
v_gene: TRBV7-2; d_gene: NA; abundance: many; j_gene: TRBJ2-3; CDR3aa: CASSLSGGDTQYF; CDR3nt: TGTGCCAGCAGCTTAAGTGGAGGAGATACGCAGTATTTT
v_gene: TRBV11-2; d_gene: NA; abundance: NA; j_gene: TRBJ2-7; CDR3aa: CASSRNREGASYEQYF; CDR3nt: TGTGCCAGCAGCAGAAACAGGGAAGGGGCCTCCTACGAGCAGTACTTC
v_gene: TRBV29-1; d_gene: NA; abundance: many; j_gene: TRBJ2-5; CDR3aa: CSVGQGETQYF; CDR3nt: TGCAGCGTTGGTCAGGGGGAGACCCAGTACTTC
v_gene: TRBV20-1; d_gene: NA; abundance: few; j_gene: TRBJ1-4; CDR3aa: CSARDPPVGKLFF; CDR3nt: TGCAGTGCTAGAGATCCCCCCGTGGGAAAACTGTTTTTT
v_gene: TRBV30; d_gene: NA; abundance: NA; j_gene: TRBJ2-1; CDR3aa: CAWNDNWDGYEQFF; CDR3nt: TGTGCCTGGAACGACAACTGGGATGGGTATGAGCAGTTCTTC